One T cell receptor (beta chain) is described in this entry. This clone was counted many times. Its antigen is currently not known. No much larger clone is present one base from it, and per-base qualities are unavailable. The data stem from a study of metastatic and nonmetastatic thyroid tumors (dated by TCRdb to about 2020). At the level of the whole study: Repertoires from peripheral blood and from tumor or nodule tissue samples of malignant and benign thyroid patients were compared. The investigation overall reported the following: In both blood and tumor samples, malignant tumors were reported to have significantly higher TCR beta diversity than benign nodules.

Library method: PCR. This sample was sequenced with an Illumina HiSeq 4000. High-throughput sequencing was used to profile the TCR beta-chain CDR3 region of every patient. In the authors' own workflow: CDR3 differences across clinicopathological groups were used to build a classifier for discriminating distant-metastatic papillary thyroid cancer patients. To measure repertoire diversity the researchers used the Shannon index, while the Morisita-Horn index served to gauge how similar the tumor and blood repertoires were. Starting from the raw public reads, TCRdb applied fastp trimming at Q25, assembled clones with MiXCR and retained in-frame beta chains. These V and J calls originate from TCRdb's pipeline instead of the authors' own analysis. The sample has about 33,000 clones on record, roughly a sixth of them singletons. The ten largest account for around 11% of the sample. No patient had received any treatment before thyroid surgery. The study retrospectively analysed patient clinical samples collected from the early 2010s to the late 2010s using T-cell receptor beta sequencing.

Based on the germline V gene, the CDR1 and CDR2 sequences are SGHNT and YENEEA. Here V drops 2 bases and J drops 7 bases, and the junction holds 14 bases not matched to any gene. The cysteine opens and the phenylalanine closes a CDR3 of 17 amino acids. CDR3 DNA only is kept here, 51 bases in frame from base 1. The chain joins TRBV11-3 to TRBJ2-1, and TRBD2 aligns with 7 junction nucleotides. This TCR was recovered from a male donor with papillary thyroid cancer or a benign thyroid nodule (not recorded which). Some clones in this sample may be carry-over from other donors' samples. Sequenced input: blood. The base sequence is TGTGCCAGCAGCTTAAGGTTGCTGGCGGCTAGCGGTAATGAGCAGTTCTTC. It translates to CASSLRLLAASGNEQFF.